The clone carrying this TCR beta chain occurred once. This specimen comes from a study of control samples from healthy donors and cancer patients. Libraries were prepared by immunoSEQ multiplex PCR; TCRdb keeps only in-frame clonotypes and omits some of them. The sample gives tens of thousands of clones, around nine tenths of which show up once; about 7.6% is in the top ten. V gave up 5 bases and J gave up 4 bases, with 18 bases separating them. The CDR3 sequence is 15 residues long. Germline loops: CDR1 SGHNT, CDR2 YENEEA. The chain links TRBV11-3 to TRBJ2-7; D is perhaps TRBD1 (7 bases). Source material: blood. The receptor's source is a woman aged 55-70 years in good health. The chain's CDR3 is CASSAEGASGYEQYF. In DNA, the CDR3 is TGTGCCAGCAGCGCGGAGGGGGCCTCAGGGTACGAGCAGTACTTC.